Listed below are T cell receptor beta chains from one sample, sequenced in a study of T cell responses to AZD1222 COVID-19 vaccine. The assay was immunoSEQ multiplex PCR, and TCRdb's table has in-frame clones only and misses some. The data contain tens of thousands of clones, around 82% of them seen just once; the ten biggest clones take up 5.4%. Material: peripheral blood, obtained on day 0 of AZD1222 vaccination. The receptor source for this set is an adult in good health. Each CDR3 is given with its conserved first and last residue. The D gene is left open where the match is weak. Size is omitted from some rows. Given values are once, few, many or a class for expanded clones.

DNA,CDR3,size,V,length,D,J
TGTGCCAGCAGCCCGACTAGCGGACTCTACAATGAGCAGTTCTTC,CASSPTSGLYNEQFF,NA,TRBV3-1/TRBV3-2,15,TRBD2,TRBJ2-1
TGCAGCGTTCGGACAGTCGCCAATTCACCCCTCCACTTT,CSVRTVANSPLHF,NA,TRBV29-1,13,NA,TRBJ1-6
TGTGCCAGTGGGGGGAGGGGCTACGAGCAGTACTTC,CASGGRGYEQYF,NA,TRBV7-2,12,TRBD2,TRBJ2-7
TGTGCCAGTAGTGATCCGGGTGCTAACTATGGCTACACCTTC,CASSDPGANYGYTF,NA,TRBV19,14,NA,TRBJ1-2
TGTGCCACCAGCGTTCCGAGCGGGGGAAGCGGGGAGCTGTTTTTT,CATSVPSGGSGELFF,NA,TRBV15,15,TRBD2,TRBJ2-2
TGTGCCAGCAGCTCAGGACAGAGCTCCTATAATTCACCCCTCCACTTT,CASSSGQSSYNSPLHF,once,TRBV5-4,16,NA,TRBJ1-6
TGTGCCAGCAGTTACTCAGCCTACGAGCAGTACTTC,CASSYSAYEQYF,NA,TRBV6-2/TRBV6-3,12,NA,TRBJ2-7
TGTGCCAGCAGTTCAGCGAGTCAGCCCCAGCATTTT,CASSSASQPQHF,few,TRBV12-3/TRBV12-4,12,NA,TRBJ1-5
TGTGCCAGCAGTTTCGGGTTGGCGAACACCGGGGAGCTGTTTTTT,CASSFGLANTGELFF,NA,TRBV27,15,NA,TRBJ2-2
TGCGCCAGCAGCGAGGAATACCGGAGAGGCGAGCAGTACTTC,CASSEEYRRGEQYF,NA,TRBV5-1,14,NA,TRBJ2-7
TGTGCCAGCTCACCTTCCAGAGAACAAACCGGGGAGCTGTTTTTT,CASSPSREQTGELFF,few,TRBV18,15,NA,TRBJ2-2
TGTGCCTCTACTGCCTCCTACTCTGGAAACACCATATATTTT,CASTASYSGNTIYF,few,TRBV30,14,NA,TRBJ1-3
TGCGCCAGCAGCTTTTTTGGACATTGGGGGGACCAGCCCCAGCATTTT,CASSFFGHWGDQPQHF,NA,TRBV5-1,16,NA,TRBJ1-5
TGTGCCAGCAGCGTCAGCGGGGGGCCGTCTACGGAGCAGTACTTC,CASSVSGGPSTEQYF,NA,TRBV9,15,TRBD2,TRBJ2-7
TGCAGCGTGACAGACACCGGGGAGCTGTTTTTT,CSVTDTGELFF,once,TRBV29-1,11,NA,TRBJ2-2
TGTGCCATCAGTGAGTCAAGGGACTCCAGGGATACGCAGTATTTT,CAISESRDSRDTQYF,NA,TRBV10-3,15,NA,TRBJ2-3
TGTGCCAGCAGCGGAAGCGGGACTAGCGGGTGGGGAGACACCGGGGAGCTGTTTTTT,CASSGSGTSGWGDTGELFF,NA,TRBV9,19,TRBD2,TRBJ2-2
TGTGCCAGCAGTTACTTGGAAAAGTCGGAAATCTACGAGCAGTACTTC,CASSYLEKSEIYEQYF,NA,TRBV6-2/TRBV6-3,16,NA,TRBJ2-7
TGCGCCAGCTCGACAGGGTCTATCTATGGCTACACCTTC,CASSTGSIYGYTF,NA,TRBV10-2,13,TRBD1,TRBJ1-2
TGTGCCAGCAGTTTAGGGGGGACTAGATACGAGCAGTACTTC,CASSLGGTRYEQYF,NA,TRBV27,14,TRBD2,TRBJ2-7
TGTGCCAGCAGCTTGTTGGGCAGGACAGGTGTTTATGGCTACACCTTC,CASSLLGRTGVYGYTF,NA,TRBV5-5,16,TRBD1,TRBJ1-2
TGTGCCAGCAGTACGGGACGTAGGGGTGAGCAGTTCTTC,CASSTGRRGEQFF,once,TRBV25-1,13,NA,TRBJ2-1
TGTGCCAGCAGTGCCCGCAACCGGGACAGGGGAGTCAAGGGCTCCTACGAGCAGTACTTC,CASSARNRDRGVKGSYEQYF,NA,TRBV6-1,20,TRBD1,TRBJ2-7
TGTGCCAGCTCACCACGGGGGCCGGGACAGGGGGCTAACAATGAGCAGTTCTTC,CASSPRGPGQGANNEQFF,NA,TRBV18,18,TRBD1,TRBJ2-1
TGTGCCAGCAGCGAACCAAATGGGGAGACCCAGTACTTC,CASSEPNGETQYF,NA,TRBV5-6,13,NA,TRBJ2-5
TGTGCCAGTAGTATTTGGTCCGGGGCGGAAGGCTACACCTTC,CASSIWSGAEGYTF,NA,TRBV19,14,NA,TRBJ1-2
TGTGCCAGCAGCTTAGAAGGGGGCGCAGCTTTCTTT,CASSLEGGAAFF,NA,TRBV7-9,12,TRBD1,TRBJ1-1
TGTGCCAGTAGTATTCGGTGGACGGGGCGGAGCGGGGGAGGCAATCAGCCCCAGCATTTT,CASSIRWTGRSGGGNQPQHF,NA,TRBV19,20,NA,TRBJ1-5
TGTGCCAGCAGCCCGTTAGCGGGACTCAACACCGGGGAGCTGTTTTTT,CASSPLAGLNTGELFF,NA,TRBV5-4,16,TRBD2,TRBJ2-2
TGTGCCAGCAGTACTCCGGGGGGGGATAATTCACCCCTCCACTTT,CASSTPGGDNSPLHF,NA,TRBV6-5,15,NA,TRBJ1-6
TGTGCCAGCAGTGAGAAGGGCGCTAATGAAAAACTGTTTTTT,CASSEKGANEKLFF,NA,TRBV6-1,14,NA,TRBJ1-4
TGTGCCAGCAGTGCCCCGGGACAGGTCGAGGGCACCGGGGAGCTGTTTTTT,CASSAPGQVEGTGELFF,NA,TRBV7-3,17,TRBD1,TRBJ2-2
TGTGCCAGCAGAGGTGGACAGGGACGAGAGACCCAGTACTTC,CASRGGQGRETQYF,NA,TRBV7-9,14,TRBD1,TRBJ2-5
TGTGCCAGCAGTTCCACAGGGTTCCATAATTCACCCCTCCACTTT,CASSSTGFHNSPLHF,NA,TRBV6-5,15,NA,TRBJ1-6
TGTGCCAGCCTCAAAGGGGTTCAAACTGAAGCTTTCTTT,CASLKGVQTEAFF,NA,TRBV6-5,13,NA,TRBJ1-1
TGCAGCGTTGGGGGGACAGGGGGCTCGAGGGAGCAGTACTTC,CSVGGTGGSREQYF,NA,TRBV29-1,14,TRBD1,TRBJ2-7
TGTGCCAGCATACGTCGCAGGGTATCTGGGGCCAACGTCCTGACTTTC,CASIRRRVSGANVLTF,NA,TRBV13,16,NA,TRBJ2-6
TGTGCCAGCGTTAGGCGGGGGTTAACAGATACGCAGTATTTT,CASVRRGLTDTQYF,NA,TRBV27,14,TRBD2,TRBJ2-3
TGCGCCAGCAGCCAAGCATTTCCTATGACCTTTCAAGAGACCCAGTACTTC,CASSQAFPMTFQETQYF,NA,TRBV4-1,17,NA,TRBJ2-5
TGTGCCAGCAGCTTGCGGGGGGGTCCCGGGGAGCTGTTTTTT,CASSLRGGPGELFF,NA,TRBV7-2,14,TRBD2,TRBJ2-2
TGTGCCAGCAGCTTAGGGGGAAACACCATATATTTT,CASSLGGNTIYF,NA,TRBV13,12,NA,TRBJ1-3
TGTGCCAGCGTCAGTTTACCGTCCGGAATGGAGCTGTTTTTT,CASVSLPSGMELFF,NA,TRBV28,14,NA,TRBJ2-2
TGTGCCAGCAGCGTTACACCGACCTACGAGCAGTACTTC,CASSVTPTYEQYF,NA,TRBV7-6,13,NA,TRBJ2-7